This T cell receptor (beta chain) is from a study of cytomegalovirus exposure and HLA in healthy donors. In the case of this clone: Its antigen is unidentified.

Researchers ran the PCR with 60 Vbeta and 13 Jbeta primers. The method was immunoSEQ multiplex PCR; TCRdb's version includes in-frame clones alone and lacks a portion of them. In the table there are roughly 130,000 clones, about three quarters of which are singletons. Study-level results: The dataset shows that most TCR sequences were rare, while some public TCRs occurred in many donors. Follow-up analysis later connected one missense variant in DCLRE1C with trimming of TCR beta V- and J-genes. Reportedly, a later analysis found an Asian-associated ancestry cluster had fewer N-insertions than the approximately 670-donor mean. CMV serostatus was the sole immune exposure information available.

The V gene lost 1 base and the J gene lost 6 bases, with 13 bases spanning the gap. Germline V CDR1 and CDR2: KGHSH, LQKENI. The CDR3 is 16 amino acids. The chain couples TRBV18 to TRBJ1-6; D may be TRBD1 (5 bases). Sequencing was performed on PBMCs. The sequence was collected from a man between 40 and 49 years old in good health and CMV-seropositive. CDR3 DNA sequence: TGTGCCAGCTCACCACTCCAGGGATTGAGTAATTCACCCCTCCACTTT. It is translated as CASSPLQGLSNSPLHF.